One TCR beta chain is described in this entry. Sequencing used immunoSEQ multiplex PCR; TCRdb keeps in-frame clones, though not all of them. The sample consists of roughly 60,000 clones, 70% to 90% of them appearing once. The data originate from a study of OX40 agonist ivuxolimab in advanced cancers. The germline V gene encodes CDR1 LNHDA and CDR2 SQIVND (reference sequence). The ends were cut back, 5 bases at V and 0 bases at J, with 16 bases in the middle. CDR3 length: 16 amino acids. The sequences come from CD4+ or CD8+ T cells sorted from blood, collected in a trial of the OX40 agonist ivuxolimab. The chain has TRBV19 and TRBJ1-1; D might be TRBD1 (6 bases). The sequence was collected from an adult with an advanced solid tumor such as melanoma, head and neck, liver or kidney cancer. The CDR3 reads CASSQGQLQLNTEAFF. The CDR3 DNA reads as TGTGCCAGTAGTCAAGGACAGCTCCAGCTGAACACTGAAGCTTTCTTT.